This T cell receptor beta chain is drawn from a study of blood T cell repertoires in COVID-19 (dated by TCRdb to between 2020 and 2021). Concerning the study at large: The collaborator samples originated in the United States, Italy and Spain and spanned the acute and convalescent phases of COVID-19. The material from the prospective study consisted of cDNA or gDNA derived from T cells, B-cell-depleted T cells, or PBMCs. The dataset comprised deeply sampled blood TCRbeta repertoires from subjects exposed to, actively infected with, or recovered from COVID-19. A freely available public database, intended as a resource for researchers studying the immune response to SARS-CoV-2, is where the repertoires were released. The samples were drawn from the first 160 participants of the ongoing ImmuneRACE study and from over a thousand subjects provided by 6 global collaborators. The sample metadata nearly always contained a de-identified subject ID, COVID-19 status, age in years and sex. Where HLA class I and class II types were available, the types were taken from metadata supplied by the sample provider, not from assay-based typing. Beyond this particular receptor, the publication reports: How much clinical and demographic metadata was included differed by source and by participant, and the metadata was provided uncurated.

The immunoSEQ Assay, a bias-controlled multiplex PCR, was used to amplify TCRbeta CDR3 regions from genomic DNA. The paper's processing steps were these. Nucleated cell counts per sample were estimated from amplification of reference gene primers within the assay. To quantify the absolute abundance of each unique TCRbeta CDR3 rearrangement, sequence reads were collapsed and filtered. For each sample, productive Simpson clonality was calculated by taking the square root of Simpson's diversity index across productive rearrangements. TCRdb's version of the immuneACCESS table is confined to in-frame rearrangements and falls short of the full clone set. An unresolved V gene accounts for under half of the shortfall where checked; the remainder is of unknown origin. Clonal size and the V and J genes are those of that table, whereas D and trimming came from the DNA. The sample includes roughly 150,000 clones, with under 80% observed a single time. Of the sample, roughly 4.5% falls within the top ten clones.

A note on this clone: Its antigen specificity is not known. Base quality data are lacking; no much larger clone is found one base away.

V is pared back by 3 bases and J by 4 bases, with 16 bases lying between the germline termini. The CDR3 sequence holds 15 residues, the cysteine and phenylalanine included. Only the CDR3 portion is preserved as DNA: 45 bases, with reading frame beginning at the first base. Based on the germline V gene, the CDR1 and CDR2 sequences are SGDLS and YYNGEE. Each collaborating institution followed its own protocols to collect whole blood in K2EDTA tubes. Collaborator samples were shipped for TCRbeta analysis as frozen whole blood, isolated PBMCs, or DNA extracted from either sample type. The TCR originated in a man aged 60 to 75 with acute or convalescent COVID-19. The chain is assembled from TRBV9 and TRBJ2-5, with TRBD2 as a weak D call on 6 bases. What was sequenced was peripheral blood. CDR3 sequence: CASSGGRGTIETQYF. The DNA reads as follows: TGTGCCAGCAGCGGGGGACGCGGGACGATAGAGACCCAGTACTTC.